These 10 T cell receptor beta chains originate from one sample sequenced in a study of OX40 agonist ivuxolimab in advanced cancers. Using immunoSEQ multiplex PCR, the repertoire was profiled, and TCRdb retains in-frame clones only, with some absent. Here the sample spans 95,000 to 100,000 clones, just under 95% being singletons. The input for sequencing was CD4+ or CD8+ T cells sorted from blood, taken in a trial of the OX40 agonist ivuxolimab. These receptors were obtained from an adult with an advanced solid tumor such as melanoma, head and neck, liver or kidney cancer.

The gene calls are TRBV7-8 and TRBJ2-1; 11 bases map to TRBD2. The CDR3 contains 15 residues. V was clipped by 6 bases and J by 3 bases; unmatched bases: 4. CDR1 and CDR2 from the germline V gene are SGHVS and FQNEAQ. The CDR3 coding sequence is TGTGCCAGCAGGGGACTAGCGGAAGTCTACAATGAGCAGTTCTTC. Translated: CASRGLAEVYNEQFF.

J is TRBJ1-1 and V is TRBV10-3; D remains unclear. CDR3 length equals 15 residues. Per germline, CDR1 ENHRY and CDR2 SYGVKD. Trimming removed 7 bases from V and 0 bases from J, with 15 bases in between. In DNA form, the CDR3 reads TGTGCCATCACGAACGTGAGAGGAATGAACACTGAAGCTTTCTTT. Its translation is CAITNVRGMNTEAFF.

CDR3 in amino acids: CASSRGNFEETQYF. The CDR3 bases are TGCGCCAGCAGCCGGGGCAATTTTGAAGAGACCCAGTACTTC. V gene TRBV5-1 combines with J gene TRBJ2-5; possibly TRBD1 or TRBD2 for D (5 bases each). With 4 bases removed from V and 3 bases from J, the gap between germline ends came to 13 bases. The V gene's germline CDR1 is SGHRS and CDR2 YFSETQ. The CDR3 runs 14 residues.

The rearrangement uses TRBV28 and TRBJ1-1, with D perhaps TRBD1 (6 bases). The CDR3 is 11 amino acids. Germline V lookup: CDR1 MDHEN, CDR2 SYDVKM. V was pared by 3 bases and J by 13 bases, with 12 bases between. CDR3 protein: CASSLRTEIFF. In nucleotides, the CDR3 is TGTGCCAGCAGTTTGAGGACAGAAATTTTCTTT. Supplemented by reference TRBV28 and TRBJ1-1, the full variable domain reads DVKVTQSSRYLVKRTGEKVFLECVQDMDHENMFWYRQDPGLGLRLIYFSYDVKMKEKGDIPEGYSVSREKKERFSLILESASTNQTSMYLCASSLRTEIFFGQGTRLTVV.

This chain links TRBV7-2 with TRBJ1-1; maybe TRBD1 (5 bases). This CDR3 comprises 15 residues. V was clipped by 3 bases and J by 1 base, with 12 bases between them. Germline V gives CDR1 SGHTA, CDR2 FQGNSA. The CDR3 bases are TGTGCCAGCAGCTTCTTAGGACACACGAACACTGAAGCTTTCTTT. It translates to CASSFLGHTNTEAFF.

Notes on this clone: One junction end does not reproduce the germline sequence, and a read error may be involved. The CDR3 region has the DNA TGTGCCAGCAGATACTCTAGCGGGGGGACAGATACGCAGTATTTT. This sequence encodes CASRYSSGGTDTQYF. The rearrangement uses TRBV6-6 and TRBJ2-3, with 11 bases lining up with TRBD2. This CDR3 has 15 amino acids. Germline V gives CDR1 MNHNY, CDR2 SVGAGI (reference sequence).

The chain employs TRBV7-2 and TRBJ2-3, with 7 bases aligning to TRBD2. With 4 bases clipped from V and 6 bases from J, the junction kept 16 bases outside the gene matches. The CDR3 contains 17 residues. Germline V gene lookup returns CDR1 SGHTA and CDR2 FQGNSA. The CDR3 bases are TGTGCCAGCAGCTCATTTGGGCTAGCGGCTGTTGGGGATACGCAGTATTTT. Translation gives CASSSFGLAAVGDTQYF. Drawing the rest from reference TRBV7-2 and TRBJ2-3, the complete variable domain is GAGVSQSPSNKVTEKGKDVELRCDPISGHTALYWYRQSLGQGLEFLIYFQGNSAPDKSGLPSDRFSAERTGGSVSTLTIQRTQQEDSAVYLCASSSFGLAAVGDTQYFGPGTRLTVL.

CDR3 sequence (DNA): TGTGCCAGCAGTGGCGCTAGCGGGAGCTCCTACAATGAGCAGTTCTTC. Translated: CASSGASGSSYNEQFF. The chain carries TRBV6-1 and TRBJ2-1; 10 nucleotides align to TRBD2. Trimming at V came to 4 bases and at J to 0 bases, leaving 3 bases not matched to a gene. The CDR3 sequence is 16 residues long. Germline assignment: CDR1 MNHNS and CDR2 SASEGT.

This clone was seen once. This chain uses TRBV6-1 with TRBJ2-1, with unresolved D. This CDR3 has 12 amino acids. The V end lost 3 bases, the J end lost 4 bases, and 4 bases lay between the germline ends. CDR1 MNHNS and CDR2 SASEGT come from the germline V gene. The CDR3 reads CASSETYNEQFF. The CDR3, as DNA: TGTGCCAGCAGTGAGACATACAATGAGCAGTTCTTC.

The rearrangement links TRBV5-4 to TRBJ1-1, with 11 bases matching TRBD1. Germline V gene data show CDR1 as SGHNT and CDR2 as YYREEE (reference sequence). The CDR3 loop spans 16 amino acids. With 4 bases clipped from V and 4 bases from J, the junction kept 9 bases outside the gene matches. CDR3 nucleotides: TGTGCCAGCAGCCGCAACCCGGGACAGGGGGTCACTGAAGCTTTCTTT. Translated: CASSRNPGQGVTEAFF. The full variable domain, rest sourced from reference TRBV5-4 and TRBJ1-1, is ETGVTQSPTHLIKTRGQQVTLRCSSQSGHNTVSWYQQALGQGPQFIFQYYREEENGRGNFPPRFSGLQFPNYSSELNVNALELDDSALYLCASSRNPGQGVTEAFFGQGTRLTVV.